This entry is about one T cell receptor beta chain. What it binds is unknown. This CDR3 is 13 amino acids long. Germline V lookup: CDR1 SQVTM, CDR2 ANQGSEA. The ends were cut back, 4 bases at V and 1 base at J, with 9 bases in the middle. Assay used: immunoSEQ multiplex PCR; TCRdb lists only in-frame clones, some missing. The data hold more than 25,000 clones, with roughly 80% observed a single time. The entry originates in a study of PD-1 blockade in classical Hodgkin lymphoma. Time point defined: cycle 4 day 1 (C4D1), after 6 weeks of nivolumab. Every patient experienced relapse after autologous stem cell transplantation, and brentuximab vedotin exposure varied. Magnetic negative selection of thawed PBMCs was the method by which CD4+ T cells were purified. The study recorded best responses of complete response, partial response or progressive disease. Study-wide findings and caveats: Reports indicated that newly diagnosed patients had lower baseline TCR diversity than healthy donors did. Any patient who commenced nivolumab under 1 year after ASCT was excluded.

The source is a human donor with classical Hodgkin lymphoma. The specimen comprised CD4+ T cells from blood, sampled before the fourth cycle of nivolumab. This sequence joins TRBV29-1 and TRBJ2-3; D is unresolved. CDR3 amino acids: CSVVLSGTDTQYF. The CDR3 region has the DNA TGCAGCGTTGTACTGAGCGGCACAGATACGCAGTATTTT.